This TCR beta chain originates from a study of regulatory T cells in long-lasting Graves disease. Study-level findings and limits: Persistent Graves' disease cases displayed lower TCR diversity than newly diagnosed ones. Only peripheral blood was studied, not thyroid tissue.

In its sample, this clonotype was seen many times. As yet, its antigen is unknown. Described time point: newly diagnosed GD, antithyroid drugs for less than 3 months. Construction of the TCR library relied on RNA isolated from PBMCs. Investigators prepared the TCR beta libraries by applying iRepertoire HTBI primers and Arm-PCR of CDR3 regions. TCRdb ran MiXCR on the multiplex PCR reads and lists one entry per CDR3 protein. Among more than 300,000 distinct CDR3 sequences listed, 15% to 20% were seen once. The V gene's germline CDR1 is LGHDT and CDR2 YNNKEL (reference sequence). V gave up 6 bases and J gave up 10 bases; unmatched junction bases: 7. This CDR3 has 13 residues. Another study also made use of these data, one on T cells in Graves' hyperthyroidism and ophthalmopathy. That paper adds: TCR CDR3 underwent first-round RT-PCR with the HTBI primer set. Model predictions of ophthalmopathy came a median around 6.5 months before onset.

The TCR sequence derives from a woman under 30 with Graves disease. V usage is TRBV3-1 and J usage is TRBJ2-1; 9 bases fit TRBD2. This specimen was peripheral blood mononuclear cells (PBMCs), taken at new diagnosis, from a patient treated with antithyroid drugs. CDR3 residues: CASSFSGGYEQFF. The CDR3 DNA reads as TGTGCCAGCAGTTTTAGCGGGGGTTACGAGCAGTTCTTC.